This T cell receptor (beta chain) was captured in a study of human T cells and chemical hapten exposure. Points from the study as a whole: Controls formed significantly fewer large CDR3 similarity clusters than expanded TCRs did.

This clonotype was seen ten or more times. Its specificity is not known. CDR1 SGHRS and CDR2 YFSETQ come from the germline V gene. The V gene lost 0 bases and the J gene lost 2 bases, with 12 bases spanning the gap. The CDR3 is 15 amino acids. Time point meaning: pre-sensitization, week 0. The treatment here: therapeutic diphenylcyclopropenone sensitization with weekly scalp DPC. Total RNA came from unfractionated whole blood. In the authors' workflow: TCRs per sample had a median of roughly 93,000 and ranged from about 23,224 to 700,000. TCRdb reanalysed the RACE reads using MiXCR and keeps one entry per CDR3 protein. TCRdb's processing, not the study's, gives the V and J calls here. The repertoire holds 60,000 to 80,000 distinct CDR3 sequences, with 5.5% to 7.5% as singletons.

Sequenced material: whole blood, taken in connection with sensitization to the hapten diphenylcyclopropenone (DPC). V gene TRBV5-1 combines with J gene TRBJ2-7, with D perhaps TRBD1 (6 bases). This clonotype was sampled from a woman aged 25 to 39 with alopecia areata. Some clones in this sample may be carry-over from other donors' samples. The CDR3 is CASSLAGTTAYEQYF. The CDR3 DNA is TGCGCCAGCAGCTTGGCCGGGACAACGGCCTACGAGCAGTACTTC.